This entry features one TCR beta chain sequence. What it binds is not known. Individually, cDNA molecules had unique molecular identifiers attached to them. Via MiXCR, TCRdb re-called the 5' RACE reads, giving one row per CDR3 protein. Of tens of thousands of distinct CDR3 sequences detected, around 10% appear once; the ten largest clones hold roughly 10%. These data belong to a study of early T cells in non-severe SARS-CoV-2 infection. Study-level information: Chains from this unsorted whole-blood bulk RNA could not be paired. Whole-study findings and limits: There was a bias toward anti-spike CD8 responses in VDJdb matching, which missed private and CD4 specificities.

Sequences were obtained from whole blood. This TCR was recovered from an adult who was a healthcare worker with PCR-confirmed SARS-CoV-2 infection or an uninfected control (not recorded which).

The CDR3 coding sequence is TGTGCCAGCAGTGAAGCTAATAATTCACCCCTCCACTTT. As protein: CASSEANNSPLHF. The V gene is TRBV6-1, the J gene TRBJ1-6; unclear D gene. In germline, CDR1 is MNHNS, CDR2 SASEGT. This CDR3 region has 13 residues. Trimming took off 0 bases at V and 5 bases at J, with 2 bases between the two ends.